A single sample is the source of the 24 T cell receptor beta chains below, sequenced in a study of T cells after yellow fever vaccination. In TCRdb, the 5' RACE reads were re-called with MiXCR into one record per CDR3 protein. This table holds approximately 600,000 distinct CDR3 sequences, over 9% found once. Sample: PBMCs, taken on the day of the yellow fever booster vaccination. These receptors were obtained from a young man who received the YFV17D yellow fever vaccine.

The gene calls are TRBV5-4 and TRBJ2-1, with 12 bases lining up with TRBD2. Trimming removed 3 bases from V and 10 bases from J; junction bases left unmatched: 11. This CDR3 has 16 amino acids. The V gene's germline CDR1 is SGHNT and CDR2 YYREEE (reference sequence). CDR3 in DNA: TGTGCCAGCAGCTCGGGTTGGACTAGCGGGGCTCGGGAGCAGTTCTTC. Its protein is CASSSGWTSGAREQFF. Complete variable domain (other parts from reference TRBV5-4 and TRBJ2-1): ETGVTQSPTHLIKTRGQQVTLRCSSQSGHNTVSWYQQALGQGPQFIFQYYREEENGRGNFPPRFSGLQFPNYSSELNVNALELDDSALYLCASSSGWTSGAREQFFGPGTRLTVL.

The chain has TRBV5-6 and TRBJ2-1; 8 nucleotides align to TRBD2. V trimming: 2 bases; J trimming: 1 base; junction bases outside the gene matches: 8. Germline V gene sequence: CDR1 SGHDT, CDR2 YYEEEE. The CDR3 totals 17 residues. The CDR3 DNA reads TGTGCCAGCAGCTTTCGGAGCGGGAGTATTTCCTACAATGAGCAGTTCTTC. Its translation: CASSFRSGSISYNEQFF.

The gene calls are TRBV15 and TRBJ2-2; TRBD1 might be the D (5 bases). The V gene's germline CDR1 is LNHNV and CDR2 YYDKDF (reference sequence). V shed 3 bases and J shed 7 bases, with 18 bases lying between them. The CDR3 has 16 amino acids. The CDR3 DNA follows: TGTGCCACCAGCAGTCCCCAAGGCAGGGTGGGCGGGGAGCTGTTTTTT. This gives the protein CATSSPQGRVGGELFF.

The rearrangement links TRBV10-2 to TRBJ2-4, with TRBD2 matching over 10 bases. Germline loops: CDR1 WSHSY, CDR2 SAAADI. The CDR3 covers 15 residues. The junction had 3 bases not matched to a gene; V was cut back by 6 bases and J by 1 base. The CDR3 nucleotides read TGCGCCAGCAGGGGAGCGGGAGGGGCCAAAAACATTCAGTACTTC. This codes for CASRGAGGAKNIQYF.

The CDR3 nucleotides are TGTGCCAGCAGCTTCCCCGGGACAGTTCCCGTGACCCAGTACTTC. Amino acid sequence: CASSFPGTVPVTQYF. The chain recombines TRBV7-9 with TRBJ2-5, with 7 bases that match TRBD1. The CDR3 contains 15 residues. Losses at the gene ends were 3 bases for V and 7 bases for J; bases not matched to a gene: 11. Germline CDR1 is SEHNR and CDR2 is FQNEAQ (reference sequence).

The chain uses TRBV6-5 and TRBJ1-5; D is ambiguous. The CDR3 loop spans 13 amino acids. Germline lookup yields CDR1 MNHEY and CDR2 SVGAGI. Trimming removed 4 bases at V and 7 bases at J, with 11 bases between. CDR3 amino acids: CASSSQPFQPQHF. Written as DNA, the CDR3 is TGTGCCAGCAGTTCCCAGCCCTTCCAGCCCCAGCATTTT.

V usage is TRBV10-3 and J usage is TRBJ2-2; maybe TRBD2 (6 bases). The CDR3 has 16 residues. V was pared by 5 bases and J by 4 bases, with 17 bases between. Germline values: CDR1 ENHRY, CDR2 SYGVKD. The chain's CDR3 is CAISQSSGLITGELFF. CDR3 nucleotide sequence: TGTGCCATCAGTCAATCATCGGGACTGATCACCGGGGAGCTGTTTTTT.

The CDR3 region is CASNQGGAKNIQYF. In DNA form, the CDR3 reads TGTGCCAGCAATCAAGGGGGGGCCAAAAACATTCAGTACTTC. This chain links TRBV11-1 with TRBJ2-4, with D perhaps assigned TRBD1 or TRBD2 (6 bases each). This CDR3 has 14 residues. V was pared by 7 bases and J by 1 base, with 11 bases between. Germline CDR1 reads SGHAT; CDR2 reads FQDESV (reference sequence).

This clonotype was detected only a few times. This chain joins TRBV7-9 and TRBJ2-2, with TRBD1 identical over 8 bases. This CDR3 has 16 residues. Germline trimming cut 1 base from V and 1 base from J; bases unmatched to any gene: 2. Germline CDR1 is SEHNR and CDR2 is FQNEAQ (reference sequence). CDR3 sequence reads: CASSLGTGMNTGELFF. For the CDR3, the DNA is TGTGCCAGCAGCTTAGGGACAGGGATGAACACCGGGGAGCTGTTTTTT.

This chain joins TRBV15 and TRBJ2-1; 7 bases align to TRBD2. The CDR3 runs to 14 residues. The germline V gene has CDR1 LNHNV and CDR2 YYDKDF (reference sequence). The trim removed 8 bases at V and 6 bases at J, leaving 10 bases unmatched. The DNA of the CDR3 is TGTGCCACCCGGGAGGCTAAGAACAGCAATGAGCAGTTCTTC. Translating it yields CATREAKNSNEQFF. Supplemented by reference TRBV15 and TRBJ2-1, the full variable domain reads DAMVIQNPRYQVTQFGKPVTLSCSQTLNHNVMYWYQQKSSQAPKLLFHYYDKDFNNEADTPDNFQSRRPNTSFCFLDIRSPGLGDTAMYLCATREAKNSNEQFFGPGTRLTVL.

J is TRBJ2-2 and V is TRBV19; 10 nucleotides match TRBD2. V lost 6 bases to trimming and J lost 4 bases; unmatched junction nucleotides: 5. From germline, CDR1 is LNHDA and CDR2 SQIVND (reference sequence). The CDR3 spans 15 residues. CDR3: CASSFLAGVTGELFF. Written as DNA, the CDR3 is TGTGCCAGTAGCTTCCTAGCGGGAGTCACCGGGGAGCTGTTTTTT. Combining the CDR3 with reference TRBV19 and TRBJ2-2 gives the whole variable domain DGGITQSPKYLFRKEGQNVTLSCEQNLNHDAMYWYRQDPGQGLRLIYYSQIVNDFQKGDIAEGYSVSREKKESFPLTVTSAQKNPTAFYLCASSFLAGVTGELFFGEGSRLTVL.

In its sample, this clonotype was seen a few times. The V gene is TRBV28, the J gene TRBJ1-3; 8 bases are a match to TRBD1. Germline assignment: CDR1 MDHEN and CDR2 SYDVKM. The CDR3 totals 14 residues. The V segment lost 6 bases and the J segment 4 bases; nucleotides outside the gene matches: 5. CDR3 protein: CASSRGPKGNTIYF. DNA of the CDR3: TGTGCCAGCAGCAGGGGGCCGAAGGGAAACACCATATATTTT.

The chain recombines TRBV7-3 with TRBJ1-6; TRBD1 matches 7 bases. The CDR3 is 15 amino acids. Unmatched junction bases numbered 8, after V lost 5 bases and J lost 7 bases. Germline assignment: CDR1 SGHTA and CDR2 FQGTGA. CDR3 DNA sequence: TGTGCCAGCAGCCCCGGACAGGTGCCGAATTCACCCCTCCACTTT. Protein sequence: CASSPGQVPNSPLHF.

This clonotype turned up a few times. The chain joins TRBV2 to TRBJ2-3; 10 nucleotides match TRBD2. The CDR3 loop spans 17 amino acids. J lost 5 bases, V lost 0 bases, and 8 bases had no gene match. Germline V gives CDR1 SNHLY, CDR2 FYNNEI. The CDR3 region has the DNA TGTGCCAGCAGTGAAGCGCTTCTAGCGGGAGTTGAAGATACGCAGTATTTT. As protein: CASSEALLAGVEDTQYF.

This clonotype was counted a few times. The chain joins TRBV5-1 to TRBJ1-1, with D perhaps TRBD1 (6 bases). Deletions cut 4 bases from V and 9 bases from J, with 16 bases between. CDR1 is SGHRS and CDR2 is YFSETQ in the germline V gene. The CDR3 covers 13 residues. The CDR3 loop reads CASSPADRAKAFF. As DNA, the CDR3 is TGCGCCAGCAGCCCCGCGGACAGAGCAAAAGCTTTCTTT.

There are a few counts of this clonotype. The V and J genes are TRBV10-3 and TRBJ2-1; tentatively, D is TRBD2 (5 bases). The germline gives CDR1 ENHRY, CDR2 SYGVKD. This CDR3 comprises 14 residues. Between the trimmed V and J ends, which lost 10 bases and 5 bases, there was a span of 18 bases. The CDR3 coding sequence is TGTGCCACCCGGGGTAGCGAGCTCAACAATGAGCAGTTCTTC. This gives the protein CATRGSELNNEQFF.

This clonotype was counted a few times. The CDR3 DNA is TGTGCCAGCAGTCGCAGAACCAATAGCGGAGCTAGCACAGATACGCAGTATTTT. Amino acids: CASSRRTNSGASTDTQYF. This rearrangement joins TRBV5-4 to TRBJ2-3; a possible D gene is TRBD2 (6 bases). Germline lookup yields CDR1 SGHNT and CDR2 YYREEE (reference sequence). The CDR3 has 18 amino acids. V was shortened by 5 bases and J by 0 bases, with 22 bases between the two germline ends.

This clonotype turned up a few times. V is TRBV6-5 and J is TRBJ2-5, with no clear D. With 11 bases removed from V and 3 bases from J, the gap between germline ends came to 4 bases. The germline V gene encodes CDR1 MNHEY and CDR2 SVGAGI. The CDR3 is made up of 9 amino acids. The CDR3 bases are TGTGCCCGCGAAGAGACCCAGTACTTC. Protein product: CAREETQYF.

This clonotype was counted ten times or more. The genes are TRBV19 and TRBJ2-5; D uncertain. The length of the CDR3 is 12 residues. V was clipped by 4 bases and J by 4 bases, with 7 bases between them. The germline V gene encodes CDR1 LNHDA and CDR2 SQIVND (reference sequence). CDR3 protein: CASSTPTETQYF. In DNA form, the CDR3 reads TGTGCCAGTAGTACCCCGACAGAGACCCAGTACTTC.

This clonotype came up once. The genes are TRBV7-9 and TRBJ2-5; D tentatively fits TRBD1 or TRBD2 (5 bases each). CDR3 length: 14 residues. V shed 5 bases and J shed 5 bases, with 15 bases lying between them. Germline loops: CDR1 SEHNR, CDR2 FQNEAQ (reference sequence). CDR3 DNA: TGTGCCAGCAGCCTCGGGGCGTCGTGGGAGACCCAGTACTTC. Encoded protein: CASSLGASWETQYF.

This clonotype turned up a few times. The chain uses TRBV7-9 and TRBJ2-5, with no clear D. Trimming removed 7 bases from V and 5 bases from J, with 23 bases in between. The CDR3 totals 16 residues. Per germline, CDR1 SEHNR and CDR2 FQNEAQ (reference sequence). CDR3 protein: CASTPWAGPVWETQYF. For the CDR3, the DNA is TGTGCCAGCACCCCCTGGGCTGGGCCTGTCTGGGAGACCCAGTACTTC. The whole variable domain, filled in from reference TRBV7-9 and TRBJ2-5, reads DTGVSQNPRHKITKRGQNVTFRCDPISEHNRLYWYRQTLGQGPEFLTYFQNEAQLEKSRLLSDRFSAERPKGSFSTLEIQRTEQGDSAMYLCASTPWAGPVWETQYFGPGTRLLVL.

This chain joins TRBV3-1 and TRBJ2-2, with TRBD2 matching 9 bases. The length of the CDR3 is 15 residues. Trimming cost V 6 bases and J 5 bases; bases outside gene matches: 7. Germline CDR1 LGHDT, CDR2 YNNKEL (reference sequence). CDR3: CASRTSGGGTGELFF. The CDR3 region has the DNA TGTGCCAGCAGGACTAGCGGAGGCGGGACCGGGGAGCTGTTTTTT.

The chain uses TRBV30 and TRBJ2-1; tentatively, D is TRBD1 (5 bases). Trimming removed 0 bases from V and 0 bases from J, with 18 bases in between. The CDR3 is made up of 18 amino acids. From germline, CDR1 is GTSNPN and CDR2 SVGIG (reference sequence). The DNA of the CDR3 is TGTGCCTGGAGTGTACGCGACAGTAGCTCCAGCTCCTACAATGAGCAGTTCTTC. Protein product: CAWSVRDSSSSSYNEQFF.

The chain uses TRBV5-1 and TRBJ2-2, with D uncertain. CDR3 length equals 17 residues. Germline loops: CDR1 SGHRS, CDR2 YFSETQ. Trimming pared 4 bases from V and 6 bases from J, leaving 22 bases between. In nucleotides, the CDR3 is TGCGCCAGCAGCCCACTCATTGGGTTGACGTCGGCCGGGGAGCTGTTTTTT. This translates into CASSPLIGLTSAGELFF.